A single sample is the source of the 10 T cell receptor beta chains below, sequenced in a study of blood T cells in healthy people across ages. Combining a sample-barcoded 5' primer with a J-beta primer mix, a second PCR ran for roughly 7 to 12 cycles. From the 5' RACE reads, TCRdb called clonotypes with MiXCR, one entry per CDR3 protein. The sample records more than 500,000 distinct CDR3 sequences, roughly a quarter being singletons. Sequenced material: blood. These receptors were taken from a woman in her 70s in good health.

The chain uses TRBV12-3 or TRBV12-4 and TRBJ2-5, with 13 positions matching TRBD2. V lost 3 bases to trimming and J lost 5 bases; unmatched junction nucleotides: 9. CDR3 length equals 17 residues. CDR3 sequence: CASSFVPGTSGEETQYF. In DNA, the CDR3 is TGTGCCAGCAGTTTTGTCCCCGGGACTAGCGGGGAGGAGACCCAGTACTTC.

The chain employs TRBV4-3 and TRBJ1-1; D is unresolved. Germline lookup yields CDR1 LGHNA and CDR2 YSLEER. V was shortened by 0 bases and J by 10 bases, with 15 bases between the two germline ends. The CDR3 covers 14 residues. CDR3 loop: CASSQDYEAGSAFF. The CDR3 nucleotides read TGCGCCAGCAGCCAAGATTACGAGGCGGGGTCAGCTTTCTTT.

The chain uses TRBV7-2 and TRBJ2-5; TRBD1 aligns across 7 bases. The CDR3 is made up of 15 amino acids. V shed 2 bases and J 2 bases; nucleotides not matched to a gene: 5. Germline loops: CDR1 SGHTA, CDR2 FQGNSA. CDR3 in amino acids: CASSLPYRGQETQYF. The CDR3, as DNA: TGTGCCAGCAGCTTACCATACAGGGGTCAAGAGACCCAGTACTTC.

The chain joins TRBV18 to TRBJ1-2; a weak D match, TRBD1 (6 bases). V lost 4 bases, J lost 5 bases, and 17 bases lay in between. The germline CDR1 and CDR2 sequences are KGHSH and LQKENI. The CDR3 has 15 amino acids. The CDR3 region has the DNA TGTGCCAGCTCACTGCGAGGACAGTATGTTTATGGCTACACCTTC. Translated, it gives CASSLRGQYVYGYTF.

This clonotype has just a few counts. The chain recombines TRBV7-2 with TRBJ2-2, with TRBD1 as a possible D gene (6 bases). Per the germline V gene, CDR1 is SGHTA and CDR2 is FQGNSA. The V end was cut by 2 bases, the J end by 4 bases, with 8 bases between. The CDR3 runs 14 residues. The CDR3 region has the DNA TGTGCCAGCAGCTTACAGGGGACCACCGGGGAGCTGTTTTTT. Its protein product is CASSLQGTTGELFF.

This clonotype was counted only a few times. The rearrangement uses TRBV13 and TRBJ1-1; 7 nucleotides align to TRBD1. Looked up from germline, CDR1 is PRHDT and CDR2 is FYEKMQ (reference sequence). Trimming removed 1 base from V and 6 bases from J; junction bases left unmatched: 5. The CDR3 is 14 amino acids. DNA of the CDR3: TGTGCCAGCAGCTTAGTACAGGGGAGGTCTGAAGCTTTCTTT. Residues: CASSLVQGRSEAFF.

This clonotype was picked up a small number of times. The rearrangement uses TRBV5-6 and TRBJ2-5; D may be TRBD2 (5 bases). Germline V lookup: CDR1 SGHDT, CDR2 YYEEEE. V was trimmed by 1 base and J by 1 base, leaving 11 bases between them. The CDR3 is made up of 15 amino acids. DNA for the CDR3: TGTGCCAGCAGCTTGTGGTCTAGCAGCCAAGAGACCCAGTACTTC. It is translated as CASSLWSSSQETQYF. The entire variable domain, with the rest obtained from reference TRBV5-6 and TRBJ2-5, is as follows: DAGVTQSPTHLIKTRGQQVTLRCSPKSGHDTVSWYQQALGQGPQFIFQYYEEEERQRGNFPDRFSGHQFPNYSSELNVNALLLGDSALYLCASSLWSSSQETQYFGPGTRLLVL.

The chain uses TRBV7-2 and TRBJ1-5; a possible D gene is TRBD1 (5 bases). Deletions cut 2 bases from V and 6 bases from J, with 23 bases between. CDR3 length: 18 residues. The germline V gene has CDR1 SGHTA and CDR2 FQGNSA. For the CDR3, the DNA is TGTGCCAGCAGCTTATTAGGTCTCGGGTTCGGGGGGACTCAGCCCCAGCATTTT. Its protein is CASSLLGLGFGGTQPQHF.

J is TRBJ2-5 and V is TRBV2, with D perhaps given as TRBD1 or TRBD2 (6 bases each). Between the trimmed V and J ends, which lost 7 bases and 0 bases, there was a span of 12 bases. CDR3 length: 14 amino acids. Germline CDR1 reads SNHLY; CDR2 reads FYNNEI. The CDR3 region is CASKGGQYQETQYF. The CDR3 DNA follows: TGTGCCAGCAAGGGAGGACAGTACCAAGAGACCCAGTACTTC.

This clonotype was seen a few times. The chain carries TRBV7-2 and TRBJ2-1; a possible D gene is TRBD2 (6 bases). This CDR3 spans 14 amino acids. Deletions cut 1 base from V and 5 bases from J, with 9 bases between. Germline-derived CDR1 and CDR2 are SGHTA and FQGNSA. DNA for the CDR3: TGTGCCAGCAGCTTAGTTTTAGCGGACAATGAGCAGTTCTTC. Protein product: CASSLVLADNEQFF.